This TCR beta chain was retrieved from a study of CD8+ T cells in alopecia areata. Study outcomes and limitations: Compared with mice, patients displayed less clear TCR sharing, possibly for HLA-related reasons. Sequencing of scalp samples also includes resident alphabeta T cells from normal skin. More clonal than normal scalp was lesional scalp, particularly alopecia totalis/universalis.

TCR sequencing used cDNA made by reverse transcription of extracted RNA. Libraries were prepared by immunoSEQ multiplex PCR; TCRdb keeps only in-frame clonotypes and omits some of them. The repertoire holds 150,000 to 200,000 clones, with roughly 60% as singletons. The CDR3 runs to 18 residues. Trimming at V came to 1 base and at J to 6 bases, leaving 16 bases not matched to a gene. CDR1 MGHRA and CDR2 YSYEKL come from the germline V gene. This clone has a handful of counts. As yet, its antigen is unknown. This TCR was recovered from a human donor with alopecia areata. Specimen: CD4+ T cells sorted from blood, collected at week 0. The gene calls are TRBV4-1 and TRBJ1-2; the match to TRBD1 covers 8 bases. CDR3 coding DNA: TGCGCCAGCAGCCAAGGCGTGTTGTTCAGGGGGCTTTGGGATGGCTACACCTTC. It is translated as CASSQGVLFRGLWDGYTF.